This TCR beta chain comes out of a study of T cell responses to AZD1222 COVID-19 vaccine. Study results and limitations: There were mostly white British donors and more females than males, and clonal diversity was possibly underestimated. Seropositivity was recorded at baseline in only six AZD1222 recipients.

This table comes from immunoSEQ multiplex PCR, and its TCRdb copy is limited to in-frame clones, with some not included. The profile shows 120,000 to 150,000 clones, 89% of them singletons. Trimming removed 1 base at V and 0 bases at J, with 19 bases between. Looked up from germline, CDR1 is LGHNA and CDR2 is YSLEER. The CDR3 has 18 residues. This clone was recorded once. The antigen is undetermined. Combined were second doses at about 4 or about 12 weeks. V usage is TRBV4-3 and J usage is TRBJ2-7; perhaps TRBD2 as D (5 bases). The material was peripheral blood, obtained 28 days after the second AZD1222 dose. The clonotype was recovered from an adult who received the AZD1222 COVID-19 vaccine. The CDR3 region has the DNA TGCGCCAGCAGCCAAGTGGCTAGTCCTGTACTAGGCTCCTACGAGCAGTACTTC. Amino acids: CASSQVASPVLGSYEQYF.